These 18 T cell receptor beta chains were all obtained from the same sample, sequenced in a study of T-cell reconstitution after alpha-beta-depleted transplantation in children (TCRdb year 2016). Library construction relied on PCR. Sequencing took place on an Illumina HiSeq 2500. To normalize quantification of the TCRbeta repertoire, the TCR libraries were built with molecular barcoding that relied on unique molecular identifiers. TCRdb reran the public reads through fastp at Q25 and MiXCR, keeping productive beta chains. Every entry covers one CDR3 protein and lists the most common genes and DNA from its rows. For this sample there are 800,000 to 1,000,000 distinct CDR3 sequences; roughly 29% appear just once. The ten largest clones represent about 28% of the sample. The treatment or condition label on this specimen signifies: allogeneic hematopoietic cell transplantation with graft depleted of TCRalphabeta T cells and CD19 B cells.

The sequencing used PBMCs, mostly from graft donor cells, collected 360 days after TCRalphabeta/CD19-depleted stem cell transplant. The receptors here all came from a boy younger than two who had a stem cell transplant for SCID, so the T cells may come from the graft donor.

This clonotype appeared a few times. The chain employs TRBV27 and TRBJ2-7; the D is unclear. Deletions cut 5 bases from V and 3 bases from J, with 17 bases between. The germline V gene encodes CDR1 MNHEY and CDR2 SMNVEV (reference sequence). The CDR3 extends over 15 amino acids. CDR3 coding DNA: TGTGCCAGCAGTCGTCAGGTAAATTCGGACTACGAGCAGTACTTC. Translating gives CASSRQVNSDYEQYF.

The V and J genes are TRBV5-1 and TRBJ2-5, with D possibly being TRBD2 (6 bases). Looked up from germline, CDR1 is SGHRS and CDR2 is YFSETQ. The CDR3 is 16 amino acids. V lost 4 bases and J lost 3, with 19 bases in between. The DNA for the CDR3 is TGCGCCAGCAGCGATTTGATGGGGACTTCGGAAGAGACCCAGTACTTC. Its protein is CASSDLMGTSEETQYF.

The chain employs TRBV6-5 and TRBJ2-7, with 7 bases identical to TRBD2. The CDR3 has 14 residues. Germline CDR1 is MNHEY and CDR2 is SVGAGI. V lost 1 base to trimming and J lost 2 bases; unmatched junction nucleotides: 2. CDR3 sequence reads: CASSYLGGTYEQYF. CDR3 in DNA: TGTGCCAGCAGTTACTTGGGGGGGACCTACGAGCAGTACTTC.

The chain uses TRBV19 and TRBJ2-1; 7 bases line up with TRBD1. J gave up 0 bases and V 4 bases, and 3 bases lay outside the gene matches. Germline CDR1 reads LNHDA; CDR2 reads SQIVND (reference sequence). The CDR3 consists of 15 residues. CDR3 in amino acids: CASSNRGYSYNEQFF. As DNA, the CDR3 is TGTGCCAGTAGTAACAGGGGTTACTCCTACAATGAGCAGTTCTTC.

This clonotype was detected only a few times. This chain joins TRBV28 and TRBJ1-5, with a tentative D call TRBD1 (5 bases). With 5 bases removed from V and 0 bases from J, the gap between germline ends came to 17 bases. CDR3 length equals 17 residues. Per germline, CDR1 MDHEN and CDR2 SYDVKM. The CDR3 region has the DNA TGTGCCAGCAGTCCAGGCCCGGGACCAAATAGCAATCAGCCCCAGCATTTT. The encoded protein is CASSPGPGPNSNQPQHF.

In this sample, this clonotype turned up many times. The rearrangement joins TRBV5-1 to TRBJ2-7; D gene ambiguous. Trimming removed 1 base at V and 7 bases at J, with 15 bases between. Germline lookup yields CDR1 SGHRS and CDR2 YFSETQ. The CDR3 totals 14 residues. The CDR3 sequence is CASSLSLRSGEQYF. The CDR3 coding sequence is TGCGCCAGCAGCTTGTCTCTCAGAAGTGGAGAGCAGTACTTC.

The genes are TRBV6-5 and TRBJ2-5, with 10 bases matching TRBD1. CDR1 is MNHEY and CDR2 is SVGAGI in the germline V gene. CDR3 length equals 15 residues. With V trimmed by 2 bases and J by 4 bases, 4 bases remained unmatched. This CDR3 reads CASSYRRQGAETQYF. CDR3 DNA sequence: TGTGCCAGCAGTTACAGGCGACAGGGGGCAGAGACCCAGTACTTC.

This clonotype was detected only a few times. This chain uses TRBV28 with TRBJ1-3; D not certain. CDR1 MDHEN and CDR2 SYDVKM come from the germline V gene. The ends were cut back, 6 bases at V and 8 bases at J, with 11 bases in the middle. The CDR3 consists of 12 residues. DNA of the CDR3: TGTGCCAGCAGCCCTGTCCTAGACACCATATATTTT. Encoded protein: CASSPVLDTIYF.

The rearrangement uses TRBV12-3 or TRBV12-4 and TRBJ1-2; D is possibly TRBD1 (6 bases). V lost 4 bases and J 4 bases, leaving 19 bases between the germline ends. CDR3 length: 16 residues. The DNA for the CDR3 is TGTGCCAGCAGTTCCTCGGGGATACTCAGGGGCTATGGCTACACCTTC. It yields the protein CASSSSGILRGYGYTF.

This clonotype was detected only once. This rearrangement joins TRBV4-2 to TRBJ2-3, with a possible D match to TRBD2 (7 bases). The CDR3 extends over 14 amino acids. V shed 0 bases and J shed 4 bases, with 8 bases lying between them. Germline V gene lookup returns CDR1 LGHNA and CDR2 YNFKEQ. CDR3 residues: CASSQEGGPDTQYF. CDR3 nucleotide sequence: TGTGCCAGCAGCCAAGAGGGGGGGCCAGATACGCAGTATTTT.

The chain links TRBV3-1 to TRBJ2-7, with D hard to call. The V and J ends lost 2 bases and 3 bases respectively, with 5 bases between them. Germline-derived CDR1 and CDR2 are LGHDT and YNNKEL (reference sequence). The CDR3 consists of 12 residues. The CDR3 DNA is TGTGCCAGCAGCCAAAGCCGCTACGAGCAGTACTTC. Protein: CASSQSRYEQYF.

The chain carries TRBV28 and TRBJ2-5; 13 bases align to TRBD2. The CDR3 has 19 residues. Looked up from germline, CDR1 is MDHEN and CDR2 is SYDVKM. The V segment lost 5 bases and the J segment 7 bases; nucleotides outside the gene matches: 19. The DNA for the CDR3 is TGTGCCAGCAGTCCCCCAACGACTAGCGGGGGGACCGGGGAAGGGACCCAGTACTTC. The encoded protein is CASSPPTTSGGTGEGTQYF.

CDR3 nucleotides: TGTGCCAGCAGCTTAGCGAACCTCCGAACCTCACCCCTCCACTTT. It codes for CASSLANLRTSPLHF. The V and J genes are TRBV7-2 and TRBJ1-6, with no clear D. Per germline, CDR1 SGHTA and CDR2 FQGNSA. CDR3 length: 15 residues. V was cut by 0 bases and J by 10 bases, with 13 bases left in between.

This chain joins TRBV4-2 and TRBJ2-7; 11 bases map to TRBD1. The V gene's germline CDR1 is LGHNA and CDR2 YNFKEQ. The trim removed 2 bases at V and 4 bases at J, leaving 4 bases unmatched. The CDR3 has 15 amino acids. DNA of the CDR3: TGTGCCAGCAGCCAATCCGGGACAGGGGGGTACGAGCAGTACTTC. Translated, it gives CASSQSGTGGYEQYF.

This clonotype was seen only a few times. The gene calls are TRBV5-5 and TRBJ2-5, with 9 bases lining up with TRBD1. Germline trimming cut 4 bases from V and 2 bases from J; bases unmatched to any gene: 6. CDR3 length equals 15 residues. Germline V gene data show CDR1 as SGHKS and CDR2 as YYEKEE (reference sequence). The CDR3, as DNA: TGTGCCAGCAGCACCGGACAGGGGCGGCAAGAGACCCAGTACTTC. Translating it yields CASSTGQGRQETQYF.

V usage is TRBV29-1 and J usage is TRBJ2-5; D possibly uses TRBD1 or TRBD2 (5 bases each). In germline, CDR1 is SQVTM, CDR2 ANQGSEA. The CDR3 covers 13 residues. Trimming pared 7 bases from V and 5 bases from J, leaving 17 bases between. CDR3 sequence (DNA): TGCAGCGGGGCGAAGGGGACCCGGGAGACCCAGTACTTC. Protein sequence: CSGAKGTRETQYF. Supplemented by reference TRBV29-1 and TRBJ2-5, the full variable domain reads SAVISQKPSRDICQRGTSLTIQCQVDSQVTMMFWYRQQPGQSLTLIATANQGSEATYESGFVIDKFPISRPNLTFSTLTVSNMSPEDSSIYLCSGAKGTRETQYFGPGTRLLVL.

The gene calls are TRBV5-1 and TRBJ2-3; D gene unclear. The CDR3 spans 16 residues. CDR1 and CDR2 (germline): SGHRS, YFSETQ. The V end was cut by 0 bases, the J end by 0 bases, with 11 bases between. CDR3: CASSLDLEPSTDTQYF. In DNA form, the CDR3 reads TGCGCCAGCAGCTTGGATCTCGAGCCGAGCACAGATACGCAGTATTTT.

J is TRBJ1-5 and V is TRBV7-2, with D possibly matching TRBD1 (6 bases). Trimming took 2 bases from V and 7 from J, leaving 12 bases between them. From germline, CDR1 is SGHTA and CDR2 FQGNSA. CDR3 size: 14 residues. The CDR3 loop reads CASSLMGAGQPQHF. The CDR3 DNA is TGTGCCAGCAGCTTAATGGGGGCTGGGCAGCCCCAGCATTTT.